This TCR beta chain comes out of a study of OX40 agonist ivuxolimab in advanced cancers. Study in general: Patients in dose escalation had liver, melanoma, kidney or head and neck cancers. Three patients showed partial responses: one hepatocellular carcinoma and two cutaneous melanoma cases.

Notes on the study in general: Among expanded peripheral T cells, antigen specificity went undetermined.

The CDR3 is made up of 15 amino acids. The V end was cut by 5 bases, the J end by 0 bases, with 16 bases between. Germline values: CDR1 SQVTM, CDR2 ANQGSEA. Data came from immunoSEQ multiplex PCR; TCRdb stores just in-frame clones and leaves some out. This table holds tens of thousands of clones, approximately 89% found once. A note on this clone: Antigen specificity is unknown.

This specimen consisted of CD4+ or CD8+ T cells sorted from blood, obtained in a trial of the OX40 agonist ivuxolimab. The V call is TRBV29-1, the J call TRBJ1-2; D is uncertain. This receptor was obtained from an adult with an advanced solid tumor such as melanoma, head and neck, liver or kidney cancer. Here the CDR3 DNA reads TGCAGCGTTTCTATCCTCGGAGAATCTAACTATGGCTACACCTTC. Translated, it gives CSVSILGESNYGYTF.